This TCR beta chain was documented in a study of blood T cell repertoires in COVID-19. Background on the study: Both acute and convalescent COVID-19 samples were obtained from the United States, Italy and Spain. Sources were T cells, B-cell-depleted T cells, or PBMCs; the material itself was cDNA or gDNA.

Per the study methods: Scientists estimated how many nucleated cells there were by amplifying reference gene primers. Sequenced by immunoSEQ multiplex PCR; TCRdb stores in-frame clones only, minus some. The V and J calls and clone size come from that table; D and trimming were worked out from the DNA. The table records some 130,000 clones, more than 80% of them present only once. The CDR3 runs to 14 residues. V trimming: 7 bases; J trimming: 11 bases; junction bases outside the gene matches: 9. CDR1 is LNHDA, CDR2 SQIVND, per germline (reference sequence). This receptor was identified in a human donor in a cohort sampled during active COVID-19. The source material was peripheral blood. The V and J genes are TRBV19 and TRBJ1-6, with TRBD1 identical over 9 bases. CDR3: CASTAGTGLTPLHF. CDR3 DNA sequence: TGTGCCAGTACAGCCGGGACAGGGCTTACACCCCTCCACTTT.